The present T cell receptor beta chain was sequenced within a study of T cell repertoires in cytomegalovirus infection (dated by TCRdb to the late 2010s). About the full investigation: Because public TCR beta signatures pointed to carriage of CMV infection together with the matching HLA type, the HLA type of each donor mattered for the analysis. The paper's findings and limits, for the study overall: The ex vivo response was dominated by HLA-C-restricted CMV-specific TCR beta clonotypes, which also provided the single most frequent clonotype in two of eight donors. Cumulative frequency of public TCR beta family members discriminated carriers of CMV infection plus the relevant HLA type in this cohort and an independent 352-donor cohort.

Data came from an Illumina HiSeq 1500. TCRdb took the public reads, trimmed them with fastp at Q25, ran MiXCR for clone calling and kept in-frame beta chains. For every CDR3 protein sequence, its rows merge into one entry that carries the most common genes and DNA. Across this sample there are hundreds of thousands of distinct CDR3 sequences, with about 9.2% seen only once. The ten biggest clones cover less than 3% of the sample. This clonotype occurred many times. The antigen it binds to is not known. The record has no base qualities; no much larger clone is one base away. CDR1 and CDR2, looked up from the germline V gene (reference sequence), are SEHNR and FQNEAQ. Taken from cysteine to phenylalanine, the CDR3 has 13 residues. The read is trimmed to its CDR3 DNA, 39 bases read in frame from base 1. Relative to germline, V is missing 4 bases and J is missing 3 bases, with 2 bases of the junction outside any gene match.

The sequence was obtained from a human donor in good health (CMV status not recorded). Some clones in this sample may be carry-over from other donors' samples. The sample taken for sequencing was PBMCs. This chain joins TRBV7-9 to TRBJ2-7; a stretch of 8 junction bases matches TRBD2. The CDR3 reads CASSSGTSYEQYF. The DNA reads as follows: TGTGCCAGCAGCTCTGGGACTAGCTACGAGCAGTACTTC.